The TCR beta chain under discussion was sequenced for a study of cytomegalovirus exposure and HLA in healthy donors. The table lists this clone with a few counts. Germline CDR1 and CDR2: LGHNA and YNFKEQ. V was pared by 4 bases and J by 1 base, with 13 bases between. The CDR3 covers 15 residues. The PCR used 60 Vbeta and 13 Jbeta primers. Repertoires were generated with immunoSEQ multiplex PCR, while TCRdb's copy carries only in-frame clones and drops some. The sample has around 150,000 clones; roughly 80% are singletons. The rearrangement joins TRBV4-2 to TRBJ1-1; D gene unclear. This clonotype originated in a male donor in good health and CMV-seronegative. Sequenced material: PBMCs. The CDR3 sequence: CASSLGLTPNTEAFF. The CDR3 DNA is TGTGCCAGCAGCCTTGGACTGACTCCGAACACTGAAGCTTTCTTT.